This T cell receptor (beta chain) was obtained from a study of blood T cell repertoires in COVID-19. The CDR3 is made up of 14 amino acids. Germline V lookup: CDR1 LNHNV, CDR2 YYDKDF (reference sequence). Trimming took 1 base from V and 5 from J, leaving 11 bases between them. As processed by the authors: Estimation of nucleated cell counts was performed using reference gene primer amplification. Here immunoSEQ multiplex PCR was the method, and the copy in TCRdb shows in-frame clones only, minus some. V and J calls and clone size are given by that table; D and trimming were obtained from the DNA. The data contain around 180,000 clones, 82% of them seen just once; the ten biggest clones take up approximately 5.4%.

Input material: peripheral blood. This clonotype was obtained from a woman in her 30s with acute or convalescent COVID-19. The chain is built from TRBV15 and TRBJ1-2; TRBD1 might be the D (5 bases). CDR3: CATSRGEGAYGYTF. CDR3 coding DNA: TGTGCCACCAGCAGAGGAGAAGGGGCTTATGGCTACACCTTC. The complete variable domain, with remaining parts taken from reference TRBV15 and TRBJ1-2, reads DAMVIQNPRYQVTQFGKPVTLSCSQTLNHNVMYWYQQKSSQAPKLLFHYYDKDFNNEADTPDNFQSRRPNTSFCFLDIRSPGLGDTAMYLCATSRGEGAYGYTFGSGTRLTVV.